The clone carrying this T cell receptor (beta chain) has more than one count but fewer than ten. The germline V gene encodes CDR1 DFQATT and CDR2 SNEGSKA (reference sequence). The CDR3 runs to 15 residues. The V segment lost 0 bases and the J segment 9 bases; nucleotides outside the gene matches: 11. The data were obtained in a study of early T cells in non-severe SARS-CoV-2 infection. TCRdb fed the 5' RACE reads into MiXCR, producing one record per CDR3 protein. The sample has tens of thousands of distinct CDR3 sequences; under 7.5% are singletons. This rearrangement joins TRBV20-1 to TRBJ2-5; TRBD2 matches at 9 bases. The TCR comes from an adult who was a healthcare worker with PCR-confirmed SARS-CoV-2 infection or an uninfected control (not recorded which). The source was whole blood, collected at baseline. The DNA of the CDR3 is TGCAGTGCTAGAGATATTAGCGGGGGTCGCCCGGCCCAGTACTTC. Amino acid sequence: CSARDISGGRPAQYF.